Following are 20 T cell receptor beta chains from one sample sequenced in a study of blood T cell repertoires in COVID-19. The method was immunoSEQ multiplex PCR; TCRdb's version includes in-frame clones alone and lacks a portion of them. The data hold 130,000 or so clones, with roughly 90% observed a single time. Material for sequencing was peripheral blood. Every receptor here comes from a man between 65 and 85 years old with active COVID-19.

V is TRBV10-1 and J is TRBJ2-1, with 11 bases lining up with TRBD2. The junction had 5 bases not matched to a gene; V was cut back by 4 bases and J by 9 bases. The CDR3 consists of 14 residues. Germline lookup yields CDR1 WNHNN and CDR2 SYGVQD (reference sequence). As DNA, the CDR3 is TGCGCCAGCAGTGGACTAGCGGGAAGCGGTGAGCAGTTCTTC. Its protein product is CASSGLAGSGEQFF.

In this sample, this clone turned up once. The J gene is TRBJ1-2, the V gene TRBV11-2; the D is unclear. Germline V lookup: CDR1 SGHAT, CDR2 FQNNGV. V was pared by 0 bases and J by 4 bases, with 6 bases between. CDR3 length: 13 amino acids. CDR3 sequence (DNA): TGTGCCAGCAGCTTAGACAATTCCTATGGCTACACCTTC. Translating it yields CASSLDNSYGYTF.

The chain uses TRBV5-1 and TRBJ1-1; D is unresolved. Trimming stripped 3 bases from V and 0 bases from J, with 12 bases between. CDR1 is SGHRS, CDR2 YFSETQ, per germline. CDR3 length: 15 amino acids. The CDR3 loop reads CASSSTGNLNTEAFF. Written as DNA, the CDR3 is TGCGCCAGCAGCTCGACGGGGAACCTGAACACTGAAGCTTTCTTT.

This sequence joins TRBV9 and TRBJ2-1; tentatively, D is TRBD1 (7 bases). Per germline, CDR1 SGDLS and CDR2 YYNGEE. Trimming pared 4 bases from V and 7 bases from J, leaving 18 bases between. The CDR3 runs 15 residues. The DNA for the CDR3 is TGTGCCAGCAGCCCCCGACAGGGAGGTTATAATGAGCAGTTCTTC. Protein product: CASSPRQGGYNEQFF.

The chain's CDR3 is CASSLSGSDTDTQYF. As DNA, the CDR3 is TGTGCCAGCAGCTTATCGGGGTCTGACACAGATACGCAGTATTTT. The chain joins TRBV11-3 to TRBJ2-3; the D gene is possibly TRBD2 (5 bases). Trimming cost V 2 bases and J 2 bases, with 11 bases left between them. The CDR3 contains 15 residues. CDR1 is SGHNT, CDR2 YENEEA, per germline.

The chain uses TRBV2 and TRBJ2-7; possible D gene TRBD1, 5 bases. V lost 2 bases and J 3 bases, leaving 5 bases between the germline ends. This CDR3 spans 12 amino acids. The V gene's germline CDR1 is SNHLY and CDR2 FYNNEI. CDR3 DNA sequence: TGTGCCAGCAGTGAACAGGGCTACGAGCAGTACTTC. Encoded protein: CASSEQGYEQYF.

This clone was detected only a few times. V and J are TRBV19 and TRBJ2-7; possibly TRBD2 for D (5 bases). Trimming removed 0 bases at V and 5 bases at J, with 8 bases between. The germline V gene encodes CDR1 LNHDA and CDR2 SQIVND (reference sequence). The CDR3 has 13 residues. Written as DNA, the CDR3 is TGTGCCAGTAGTATAGATTCGGGGAACGAGCAGTACTTC. Translation: CASSIDSGNEQYF.

The DNA of the CDR3 is TGTGCCAGCAGTTTTCAGTACCAAGAGACCCAGTACTTC. Translated: CASSFQYQETQYF. The chain recombines TRBV27 with TRBJ2-5; D unresolved. Looked up from germline, CDR1 is MNHEY and CDR2 is SMNVEV (reference sequence). This CDR3 spans 13 amino acids. V dropped 3 bases and J dropped 0 bases, with 5 bases sitting between them.

The rearrangement uses TRBV6-5 and TRBJ1-6; D not resolved. Germline V CDR1 and CDR2: MNHEY, SVGAGI. V was clipped by 10 bases and J by 8 bases, with 12 bases between them. There are 12 residues in the CDR3. The CDR3 sequence is CATRDADSPLHF. DNA of the CDR3: TGTGCCACCCGGGATGCCGATTCACCCCTCCACTTT.

This clone was recorded once. The V and J genes are TRBV29-1 and TRBJ2-2, with a weak D call TRBD2 (6 bases). Germline V gene data show CDR1 as SQVTM and CDR2 as ANQGSEA. This CDR3 spans 13 amino acids. The ends were cut back, 7 bases at V and 0 bases at J, with 9 bases in the middle. Here the CDR3 DNA reads TGCAGCGGCCTAGCGACGAACACCGGGGAGCTGTTTTTT. Amino acid sequence: CSGLATNTGELFF.

As concerns this clone: In the same sample, other DNA sequences code for this CDR3. J is TRBJ1-5 and V is TRBV6-5; possibly TRBD1 for D (6 bases). Germline lookup yields CDR1 MNHEY and CDR2 SVGAGI. Trimming removed 4 bases at V and 7 bases at J, with 17 bases between. CDR3 length: 15 residues. The CDR3 sequence: CASSSAGGAGQPQHF. CDR3 sequence (DNA): TGTGCCAGCAGTTCCGCGGGGGGCGCAGGGCAGCCCCAGCATTTT.

The genes are TRBV28 and TRBJ2-7; D possibly corresponds to TRBD2 (6 bases). CDR3 size: 15 residues. The V end was cut by 5 bases, the J end by 7 bases, with 21 bases between. Per germline, CDR1 MDHEN and CDR2 SYDVKM. The CDR3 loop is CASSTRGAGIREQYF. CDR3 DNA: TGTGCCAGCAGTACCCGAGGAGCGGGTATACGGGAGCAGTACTTC.

This chain links TRBV25-1 with TRBJ2-7; 7 nucleotides line up with TRBD1. The J segment lost 3 bases and the V segment lost 7 bases, leaving 6 bases of the junction unmatched. The CDR3 sequence is 13 residues long. CDR1 and CDR2 from the germline V gene are MGHDK and SYGVNS. The CDR3 region is CASTRTGLYEQYF. The DNA for the CDR3 is TGTGCCAGCACCAGGACAGGACTCTACGAGCAGTACTTC.

The V call is TRBV5-1, the J call TRBJ1-1; D remains unclear. Trimming pared 4 bases from V and 1 base from J, leaving 11 bases between. Per germline, CDR1 SGHRS and CDR2 YFSETQ. This CDR3 is 14 amino acids long. The CDR3, as DNA: TGCGCCAGCAGCACCGCAGGAGGGAACACTGAAGCTTTCTTT. It codes for CASSTAGGNTEAFF. The full variable domain, rest sourced from reference TRBV5-1 and TRBJ1-1, is KAGVTQTPRYLIKTRGQQVTLSCSPISGHRSVSWYQQTPGQGLQFLFEYFSETQRNKGNFPGRFSGRQFSNSRSEMNVSTLELGDSALYLCASSTAGGNTEAFFGQGTRLTVV.

The chain carries TRBV6-2 or TRBV6-3 and TRBJ1-5; 9 nucleotides line up with TRBD1. The CDR3 consists of 14 residues. V lost 5 bases, J lost 4 bases, and 3 bases stayed unmatched. CDR1 and CDR2 from the germline V gene are MNHEY and SVGEGT. CDR3 sequence reads: CASSGDRENQPQHF. The CDR3 DNA reads TGTGCCAGCAGTGGGGACAGGGAGAATCAGCCCCAGCATTTT.

This clone is a singleton in its sample. The gene calls are TRBV30 and TRBJ1-1; no definite D call. Germline lookup yields CDR1 GTSNPN and CDR2 SVGIG (reference sequence). The CDR3 covers 12 residues. Trimming stripped 3 bases from V and 11 bases from J, with 16 bases between. The CDR3 DNA follows: TGTGCCTGGAGGGTCAACACACCGAGGGCTTTCTTT. It specifies CAWRVNTPRAFF.

This chain connects TRBV4-2 to TRBJ2-1; maybe TRBD1 (5 bases). The CDR3 is made up of 15 amino acids. The germline CDR1 and CDR2 sequences are LGHNA and YNFKEQ. Trimming left V 0 bases short and J 5 bases short, with 11 bases between. CDR3 bases: TGTGCCAGCAGCCAAGAAGGGGCATACGACAATGAGCAGTTCTTC. Its translation: CASSQEGAYDNEQFF.

V gene TRBV25-1 combines with J gene TRBJ1-1; possible D gene TRBD1, 5 bases. The CDR3 totals 15 residues. Germline lookup yields CDR1 MGHDK and CDR2 SYGVNS. Trimming removed 3 bases from V and 0 bases from J, with 11 bases in between. CDR3 protein: CASSDWGGLNTEAFF. The CDR3 DNA reads as TGTGCCAGCAGTGACTGGGGGGGACTGAACACTGAAGCTTTCTTT.

This clone occurred many times. The V and J genes are TRBV10-2 and TRBJ1-1, with a weak D call TRBD1 (5 bases). There are 14 residues in the CDR3. Per germline, CDR1 WSHSY and CDR2 SAAADI. The V end was cut by 8 bases, the J end by 0 bases, with 13 bases between. CDR3 in amino acids: CASVRDLMNTEAFF. DNA of the CDR3: TGCGCCAGCGTTAGGGACTTGATGAACACTGAAGCTTTCTTT.

This chain connects TRBV5-6 to TRBJ2-1; tentative D call: TRBD1 (5 bases). The CDR3 contains 15 residues. The V end was cut by 3 bases, the J end by 1 base, with 11 bases between. Germline lookup yields CDR1 SGHDT and CDR2 YYEEEE. This CDR3 is CASSYRQTSYNEQFF. The CDR3 DNA sequence: TGTGCCAGCAGCTACAGACAGACGTCCTACAATGAGCAGTTCTTC.